The clone carrying this T cell receptor (beta chain) was counted ten times or more. From germline, CDR1 is SGHTA and CDR2 FQGTGA. The CDR3 loop spans 15 amino acids. V dropped 2 bases and J dropped 2; count of bases not matched to a gene: 3. This entry belongs to a study of early T cells in non-severe SARS-CoV-2 infection. Unique molecular identifiers were attached to individual cDNA molecules. TCRdb itself ran the 5' RACE reads through MiXCR, one entry per CDR3 protein. There are about 50,000 distinct CDR3 sequences in the sample; roughly 6.1% occur only once, and approximately 6.3% lies in the top ten.

J is TRBJ2-3 and V is TRBV7-3; 8 nucleotides agree with TRBD2. Specimen: whole blood, collected at baseline. This receptor was obtained from an adult who was a healthcare worker with PCR-confirmed SARS-CoV-2 infection or an uninfected control (not recorded which). CDR3: CASSLDGRATDTQYF. The CDR3 nucleotides are TGTGCCAGCAGCTTAGACGGGAGGGCCACAGATACGCAGTATTTT.